These 18 T cell receptor beta chains were sequenced from one sample in a study of blood T cells in healthy people across ages. A second PCR, run for roughly 6 to 11 cycles, used a sample-barcoded 5' primer plus a J-beta primer mix. TCRdb reanalysed the 5' RACE reads using MiXCR and keeps one entry per CDR3 protein. The sample has hundreds of thousands of distinct CDR3 sequences; 45% to 50% are singletons. Sequencing used blood. The receptors derive from an older woman in good health.

The table lists this clonotype with a few counts. The chain joins TRBV7-9 to TRBJ2-7, with TRBD1 matching over 7 bases. The junction had 1 base not matched to a gene; V was cut back by 3 bases and J by 2 bases. The CDR3 length is 13 residues. Germline assignment: CDR1 SEHNR and CDR2 FQNEAQ (reference sequence). CDR3 sequence reads: CASSLTGPYEQYF. CDR3 nucleotide sequence: TGTGCCAGCAGCTTGACAGGGCCCTACGAGCAGTACTTC.

The V and J genes are TRBV7-9 and TRBJ2-3, with D hard to call. Trimming pared 0 bases from V and 1 base from J, leaving 11 bases between. Looked up from germline, CDR1 is SEHNR and CDR2 is FQNEAQ (reference sequence). The CDR3 has 16 residues. The CDR3 loop reads CASSLALTLRTDTQYF. The DNA for the CDR3 is TGTGCCAGCAGCTTAGCATTGACTTTACGCACAGATACGCAGTATTTT.

The CDR3 DNA follows: TGCAGCGCCCGGACAGGCACTATGAACACTGAAGCTTTCTTT. Its translation: CSARTGTMNTEAFF. V usage is TRBV29-1 and J usage is TRBJ1-1; 7 nucleotides match TRBD1. This CDR3 region has 14 residues. V lost 7 bases, J lost 0 bases, and 8 bases stayed unmatched. Germline V lookup: CDR1 SQVTM, CDR2 ANQGSEA.

Remarks on this clonotype: At one end, the junction sequence differs from germline, possibly due to a read error. The chain uses TRBV5-1 and TRBJ2-6; D gene unclear. Looked up from germline, CDR1 is SGHRS and CDR2 is YFSETQ. The CDR3 length is 16 residues. The CDR3 DNA reads TGCGCCAGCAGCTTGGGACGTTACTCTGGGGTCAACGTCCTGACTTTC. This sequence encodes CASSLGRYSGVNVLTF.

A single count supports this clonotype. A read error may produce the germline difference seen at one junction end. This chain uses TRBV19 with TRBJ2-5; perhaps TRBD2 as D (5 bases). Germline CDR1 LNHDA, CDR2 SQIVND (reference sequence). This CDR3 is built from 13 residues. CDR3 bases: TGTGCCAGTAGTCACGGCGAGGGAGAGACCCAGAACTTC. This codes for CASSHGEGETQNF. Variable domain in full (rest from reference TRBV19 and TRBJ2-5): DGGITQSPKYLFRKEGQNVTLSCEQNLNHDAMYWYRQDPGQGLRLIYYSQIVNDFQKGDIAEGYSVSREKKESFPLTVTSAQKNPTAFYLCASSHGEGETQNFGPGTRLLVL.

This clonotype has more than one count but fewer than ten. The chain carries TRBV20-1 and TRBJ1-2; perhaps TRBD1 as D (5 bases). Germline V gene data show CDR1 as DFQATT and CDR2 as SNEGSKA (reference sequence). The length of the CDR3 is 12 residues. The ends were cut back, 4 bases at V and 3 bases at J, with 9 bases in the middle. The CDR3 DNA reads TGCAGTGCTAACGGACAAGACTATGGCTACACCTTC. As protein: CSANGQDYGYTF.

Details on this clonotype: Germline and junction disagree at one end, which may indicate a read error. The chain carries TRBV29-1 and TRBJ2-2; D ambiguous. Germline V gene lookup returns CDR1 SQVTM and CDR2 ANQGSEA. The CDR3 is 13 amino acids. The CDR3 nucleotides are TGCAGCGTTGAAGATCCGAAGACCGGGGAGCTGTTTTTT. Its translation is CSVEDPKTGELFF.

This clonotype appeared a few times. The chain links TRBV15 to TRBJ2-7; D is possibly TRBD2 (7 bases). The CDR3 extends over 16 amino acids. Germline values: CDR1 LNHNV, CDR2 YYDKDF (reference sequence). The V gene lost 0 bases and the J gene lost 1 base, with 13 bases spanning the gap. The CDR3 DNA sequence: TGTGCCACCAGCAGAGATTTGGCGGGGGCGTCCTACGAGCAGTACTTC. This codes for CATSRDLAGASYEQYF.

The table lists this clonotype with a few counts. The rearrangement uses TRBV4-2 and TRBJ1-2, with a tentative D call TRBD1 (5 bases). Germline CDR1 reads LGHNA; CDR2 reads YNFKEQ. V lost 0 bases and J 4 bases, leaving 18 bases between the germline ends. The CDR3 consists of 17 residues. Here the CDR3 DNA reads TGTGCCAGCAGCCAAGATGTCAGGGTTGTGGCGGGCTATGGCTACACCTTC. This sequence encodes CASSQDVRVVAGYGYTF.

J is TRBJ2-1 and V is TRBV7-3; tentative D call: TRBD2 (6 bases). The CDR3 covers 16 residues. The germline V gene encodes CDR1 SGHTA and CDR2 FQGTGA. Trimming took off 1 base at V and 6 bases at J, with 16 bases between the two ends. The CDR3 bases are TGTGCCAGCAGCTTAAGAGGCGGGACTCGCGGCAATGAGCAGTTCTTC. Its protein is CASSLRGGTRGNEQFF.

A note on this clonotype: A much larger clone is a single base away; this may be a read error. This chain uses TRBV7-8 with TRBJ1-2; 10 bases map to TRBD1. The CDR3 runs 14 residues. Germline CDR1 and CDR2: SGHVS and FQNEAQ. The CDR3 sequence is CASSVAGQGYGYTF. In DNA, the CDR3 is TGTGCCAGCAGCGTAGCGGGACAGGGGTATGGCTACACCTTC.

In its sample, this clonotype was seen a few times. The CDR3: CASSGSLVYEQYF. DNA of the CDR3: TGTGCCAGCAGCGGCTCATTGGTATACGAGCAGTACTTC. The rearrangement joins TRBV7-9 to TRBJ2-7; no definite D call. This CDR3 contains 13 residues. Germline V CDR1 and CDR2: SEHNR, FQNEAQ (reference sequence). V lost 5 bases and J lost 4, with 12 bases in between.

This clonotype was counted between two and nine times. CDR3 DNA: TGCGCCAGCAGCTTACGGACAGGGAACACCGGGGAGCTGTTTTTT. It codes for CASSLRTGNTGELFF. The V and J genes are TRBV5-1 and TRBJ2-2; 7 bases agree with TRBD1. The CDR3 spans 15 residues. Germline V gene data show CDR1 as SGHRS and CDR2 as YFSETQ. Germline trimming cut 2 bases from V and 1 base from J; bases unmatched to any gene: 2.

The chain uses TRBV6-6 and TRBJ2-3; D is perhaps TRBD2 (5 bases). The CDR3 spans 17 residues. CDR1 is MNHNY, CDR2 SVGAGI, per germline (reference sequence). V lost 6 bases and J 1 base, leaving 20 bases between the germline ends. The CDR3 coding sequence is TGTGCCAGCAGCTATCCAGTCTGGGGAGAGGGCACAGATACGCAGTATTTT. It encodes CASSYPVWGEGTDTQYF.

V is TRBV20-1 and J is TRBJ1-5, with 8 bases lining up with TRBD1. The CDR3 covers 13 residues. Germline V gene data show CDR1 as DFQATT and CDR2 as SNEGSKA (reference sequence). Trimming cost V 3 bases and J 3 bases; bases outside gene matches: 1. CDR3 DNA sequence: TGCAGTGCTAGGACAGGGGTCAATCAGCCCCAGCATTTT. Protein sequence: CSARTGVNQPQHF.

The chain uses TRBV20-1 and TRBJ2-1, with 7 bases fitting TRBD2. CDR1 is DFQATT, CDR2 SNEGSKA, per germline (reference sequence). J lost 3 bases, V lost 0 bases, and 5 bases had no gene match. CDR3 length: 15 residues. Written as DNA, the CDR3 is TGCAGTGCTAGAGAACGCCTAGCGGACTACAATGAGCAGTTCTTC. Amino acids: CSARERLADYNEQFF.

This clonotype occurred a few times. The chain employs TRBV5-1 and TRBJ1-2; TRBD1 aligns across 8 bases. The CDR3 spans 15 residues. The germline V gene has CDR1 SGHRS and CDR2 YFSETQ. Germline trimming cut 5 bases from V and 8 bases from J; bases unmatched to any gene: 14. The CDR3 spells CASSNFPQGAIGYTF. CDR3 in DNA: TGCGCCAGCAGTAACTTCCCCCAGGGGGCAATCGGCTACACCTTC.

The V gene is TRBV12-3 or TRBV12-4, the J gene TRBJ2-2; possible D gene TRBD1, 5 bases. This CDR3 spans 15 amino acids. Trimming stripped 5 bases from V and 1 base from J, with 11 bases between. CDR3 DNA: TGTGCCAGCAGTACCAGACAGTTGAACACCGGGGAGCTGTTTTTT. Translation: CASSTRQLNTGELFF.